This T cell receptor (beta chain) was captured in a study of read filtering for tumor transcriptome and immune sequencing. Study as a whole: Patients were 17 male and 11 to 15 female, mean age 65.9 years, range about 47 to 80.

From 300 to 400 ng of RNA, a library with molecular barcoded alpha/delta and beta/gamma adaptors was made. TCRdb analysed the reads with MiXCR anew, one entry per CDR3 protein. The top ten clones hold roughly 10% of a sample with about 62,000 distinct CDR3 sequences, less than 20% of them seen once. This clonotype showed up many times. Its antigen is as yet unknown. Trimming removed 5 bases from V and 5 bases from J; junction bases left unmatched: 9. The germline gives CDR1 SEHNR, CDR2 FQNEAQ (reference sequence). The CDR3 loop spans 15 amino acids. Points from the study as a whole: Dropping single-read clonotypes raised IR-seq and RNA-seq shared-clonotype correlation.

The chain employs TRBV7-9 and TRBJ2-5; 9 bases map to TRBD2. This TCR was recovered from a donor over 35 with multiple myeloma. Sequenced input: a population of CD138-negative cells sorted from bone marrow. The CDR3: CASSTGTSRGETQYF. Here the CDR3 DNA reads TGTGCCAGCAGCACCGGGACTAGCAGGGGGGAGACCCAGTACTTC.